These T cell receptor beta chains were read from a single sample in a study of vaccination and CD4 T cells after COVID-19. Their recognized antigens are unknown. Via MiXCR, TCRdb re-called the PCR reads, giving one row per CDR3 protein. The sample carries tens of thousands of distinct CDR3 sequences, roughly 74% recorded once. The sample comprised CD4+ T cells from blood, cultured in vitro. These receptors were taken from a human donor who had recovered from COVID-19. The CDR3 runs from the conserved cysteine through the conserved F or W. Each record gives: J gene, clone size, V gene, D gene, CDR3 DNA, CDR3 protein. D genes are given only for firm matches. Clone size is shown for a subset of rows, as once, few, many or a class of expanded clone.

J gene: TRBJ2-3
clone size: -
V gene: TRBV20-1
D gene: TRBD2
CDR3 DNA: TGCAGTGCTAGTGACGGCGGGAGGGGCACAGATACGCAGTATTTT
CDR3 protein: CSASDGGRGTDTQYF

J gene: TRBJ1-5
clone size: -
V gene: TRBV24-1
D gene: -
CDR3 DNA: TGTGCCACCAGTGGTAGCGGGCAGCCCCAGCATTTT
CDR3 protein: CATSGSGQPQHF

J gene: TRBJ1-1
clone size: -
V gene: TRBV15
D gene: -
CDR3 DNA: TGTGCCACCAGCAGAGATCCTCGCGGCACTGAAGCTTTCTTT
CDR3 protein: CATSRDPRGTEAFF

J gene: TRBJ1-1
clone size: -
V gene: TRBV5-1
D gene: -
CDR3 DNA: TGCGCCAGCACCTCCGGAGGGGGGCGCGGTGAAGCTTTCTTT
CDR3 protein: CASTSGGGRGEAFF

J gene: TRBJ2-5
clone size: -
V gene: TRBV11-2
D gene: -
CDR3 DNA: TGTGCCAGCAGCCCCATAGCCGGGACCCAGTACTTC
CDR3 protein: CASSPIAGTQYF

J gene: TRBJ2-5
clone size: -
V gene: TRBV7-6
D gene: TRBD1
CDR3 DNA: TGTGCCAGCAGCTCGGGACAGGGGAAAGAGACCCAGTACTTC
CDR3 protein: CASSSGQGKETQYF

J gene: TRBJ1-6
clone size: few
V gene: TRBV30
D gene: -
CDR3 DNA: TGTGCCTGGAGTGTCAGGGAGCCCCTCCACTTT
CDR3 protein: CAWSVREPLHF

J gene: TRBJ1-2
clone size: -
V gene: TRBV6-1
D gene: -
CDR3 DNA: TGTGCCAGCAGTGAAAGGCCCGGCTACACCTTC
CDR3 protein: CASSERPGYTF

J gene: TRBJ1-5
clone size: -
V gene: TRBV27
D gene: TRBD1
CDR3 DNA: TGTGCCAGCAGTTTCACAGGGGCCTACAATCAGCCCCAGCATTTT
CDR3 protein: CASSFTGAYNQPQHF

J gene: TRBJ2-3
clone size: -
V gene: TRBV28
D gene: TRBD2
CDR3 DNA: TGTGCCAGCAGTTCGGGGGCCCTGTTAGGGGCGGGAGCGGGGGCAGATACGCAGTATTTT
CDR3 protein: CASSSGALLGAGAGADTQYF

J gene: TRBJ2-1
clone size: -
V gene: TRBV7-7
D gene: -
CDR3 DNA: TGTGCTAGCAGCTTAGTCCGGGCGGGGGAGCAGTTCTTC
CDR3 protein: CASSLVRAGEQFF

J gene: TRBJ1-3
clone size: -
V gene: TRBV15
D gene: -
CDR3 DNA: TGTGCCACCAGCCGAGTTGGGTCCTCTGGAAACACCATATATTTT
CDR3 protein: CATSRVGSSGNTIYF